This note documents a single T cell receptor (beta chain) sequence. CDR1 KGHSH and CDR2 LQKENI come from the germline V gene. The CDR3 covers 17 residues. V lost 3 bases, J lost 1 base, and 13 bases lay in between. The assay was immunoSEQ multiplex PCR, and TCRdb's table has in-frame clones only and misses some. The sample contains some 60,000 clones, about 91% of which appear only once. These data are taken from a study of blood T cell repertoires in COVID-19. The sequenced sample was peripheral blood. The chain links TRBV18 to TRBJ2-6; D call uncertain. This TCR was sampled from a man aged 60-69 years with acute or convalescent COVID-19. The CDR3 DNA follows: TGTGCCAGCTCACCCAATGTAGTGGTGTCTGGGGCCAACGTCCTGACTTTC. It specifies CASSPNVVVSGANVLTF.